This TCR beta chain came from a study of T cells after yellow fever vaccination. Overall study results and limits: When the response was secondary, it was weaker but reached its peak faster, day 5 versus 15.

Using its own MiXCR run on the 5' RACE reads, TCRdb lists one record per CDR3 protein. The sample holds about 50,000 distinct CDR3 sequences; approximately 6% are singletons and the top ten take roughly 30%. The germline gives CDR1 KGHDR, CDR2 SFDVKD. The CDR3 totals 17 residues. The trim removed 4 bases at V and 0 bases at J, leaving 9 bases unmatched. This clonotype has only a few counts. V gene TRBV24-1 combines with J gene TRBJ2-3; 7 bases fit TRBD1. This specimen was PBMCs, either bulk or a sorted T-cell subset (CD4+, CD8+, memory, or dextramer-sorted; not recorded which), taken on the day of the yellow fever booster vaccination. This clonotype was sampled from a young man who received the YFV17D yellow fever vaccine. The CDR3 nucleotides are TGTGCCACCAGTGACTTCGGGACAGCCACTAGCACAGATACGCAGTATTTT. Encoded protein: CATSDFGTATSTDTQYF.